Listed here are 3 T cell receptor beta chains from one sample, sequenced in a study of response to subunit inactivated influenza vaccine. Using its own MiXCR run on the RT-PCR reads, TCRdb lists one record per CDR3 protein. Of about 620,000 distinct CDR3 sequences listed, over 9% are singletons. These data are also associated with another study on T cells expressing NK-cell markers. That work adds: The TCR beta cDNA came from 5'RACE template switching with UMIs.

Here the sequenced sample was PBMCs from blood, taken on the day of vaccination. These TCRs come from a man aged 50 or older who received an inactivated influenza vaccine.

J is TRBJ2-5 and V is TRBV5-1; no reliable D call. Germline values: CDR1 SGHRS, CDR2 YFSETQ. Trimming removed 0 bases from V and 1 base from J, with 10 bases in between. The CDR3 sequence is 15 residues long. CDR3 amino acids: CASSLGDIVQETQYF. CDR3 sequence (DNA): TGCGCCAGCAGCTTGGGCGACATCGTCCAAGAGACCCAGTACTTC. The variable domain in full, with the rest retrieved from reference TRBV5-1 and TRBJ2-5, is KAGVTQTPRYLIKTRGQQVTLSCSPISGHRSVSWYQQTPGQGLQFLFEYFSETQRNKGNFPGRFSGRQFSNSRSEMNVSTLELGDSALYLCASSLGDIVQETQYFGPGTRLLVL.

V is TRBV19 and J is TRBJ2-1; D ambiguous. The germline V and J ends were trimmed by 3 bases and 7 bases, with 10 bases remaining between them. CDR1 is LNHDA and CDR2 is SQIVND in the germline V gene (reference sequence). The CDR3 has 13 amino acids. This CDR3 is CASSISAPNEQFF. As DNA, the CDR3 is TGTGCCAGTAGTATCTCGGCCCCTAATGAGCAGTTCTTC.

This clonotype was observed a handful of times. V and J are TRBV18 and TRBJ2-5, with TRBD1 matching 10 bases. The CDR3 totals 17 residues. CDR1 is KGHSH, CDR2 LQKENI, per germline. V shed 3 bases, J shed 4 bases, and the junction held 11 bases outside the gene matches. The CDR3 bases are TGTGCCAGCTCACCGACGACAGGGGGCGCGGGAATAGAGACCCAGTACTTC. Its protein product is CASSPTTGGAGIETQYF.